This is a list of T cell receptor beta chains from one sample in a study of regulatory T cells in long-lasting Graves disease. In TCRdb, the multiplex PCR reads were re-called with MiXCR into one record per CDR3 protein. Of some 340,000 distinct CDR3 sequences in the sample, roughly 23% are singletons; the top ten hold approximately 30%. The sequences come from peripheral blood mononuclear cells (PBMCs), collected when the disease was refractory, from a patient treated with antithyroid drugs. These receptors came from a woman in her forties with Graves disease. The CDR3 runs from the conserved cysteine through the conserved F or W. A D gene is named only where the DNA matches it firmly. The size field is filled for only some rows; it gives once, few, many or a size class.

cdr3_aa: CASSELLGQRHYEQYF; cdr3_nt: TGTGCCAGTAGTGAACTCCTGGGACAGAGACACTACGAGCAGTACTTC; v_call: TRBV19; clone_size: many; j_call: TRBJ2-7; d_call: TRBD1
cdr3_aa: CASSVFSGQPQHF; cdr3_nt: TGTGCTTCTTCGGTTTTTAGCGGTCAGCCCCAGCATTTT; v_call: TRBV28; clone_size: many; j_call: TRBJ1-5; d_call: NA
cdr3_aa: CASSPKDGRAPEAFF; cdr3_nt: TGTGCCAGCAGTCCAAAAGACGGCAGGGCCCCTGAAGCTTTCTTT; v_call: TRBV2; clone_size: many; j_call: TRBJ1-1; d_call: NA
cdr3_aa: CASSPIVEGQETQYF; cdr3_nt: TGTGCCAGCTCCCCAATCGTCGAGGGCCAAGAGACCCAGTACTTC; v_call: TRBV18; clone_size: NA; j_call: TRBJ2-5; d_call: NA
cdr3_aa: CASSDTGTGVREQYF; cdr3_nt: TGTGCCAGCAGTGATACCGGGACAGGGGTTCGCGAGCAGTACTTC; v_call: TRBV6-2/TRBV6-3; clone_size: many; j_call: TRBJ2-7; d_call: TRBD1
cdr3_aa: CASSPRVDGYTF; cdr3_nt: TGTGCCAGCTCACCACGTGTGGATGGCTACACCTTC; v_call: TRBV18; clone_size: few; j_call: TRBJ1-2; d_call: NA
cdr3_aa: CASRPGTENTGELFF; cdr3_nt: TGTGCCAGCAGGCCCGGGACAGAGAACACCGGGGAGCTGTTTTTT; v_call: TRBV28; clone_size: many; j_call: TRBJ2-2; d_call: TRBD1
cdr3_aa: CASSLGTRNTIYF; cdr3_nt: TGTGCCAGCAGCTTAGGAACGCGAAACACCATATATTTT; v_call: TRBV7-6; clone_size: many; j_call: TRBJ1-3; d_call: NA
cdr3_aa: CASQVTGYGYTF; cdr3_nt: TGTGCCAGCCAGGTCACGGGCTATGGCTACACCTTC; v_call: TRBV19; clone_size: NA; j_call: TRBJ1-2; d_call: NA
cdr3_aa: CASSGQGSNSPLHF; cdr3_nt: TGTGCCAGCAGTGGACAGGGAAGCAATTCACCCCTCCACTTT; v_call: TRBV6-2/TRBV6-3; clone_size: few; j_call: TRBJ1-6; d_call: TRBD1
cdr3_aa: CASSSLGEGAYEQYF; cdr3_nt: TGTGCCAGCAGCTCACTAGGGGAGGGGGCGTACGAGCAGTACTTC; v_call: TRBV28; clone_size: many; j_call: TRBJ2-7; d_call: NA
cdr3_aa: CASRGVYYGYTF; cdr3_nt: TGTGCCAGCAGGGGGGTGTACTATGGCTACACCTTC; v_call: TRBV2; clone_size: many; j_call: TRBJ1-2; d_call: NA
cdr3_aa: CASKRGDPLSQHF; cdr3_nt: TGTGCGAGCAAGAGGGGGGACCCGCTGTCCCAGCATTTT; v_call: TRBV28; clone_size: NA; j_call: TRBJ1-5; d_call: NA
cdr3_aa: CASSYGTGSEKLFF; cdr3_nt: TGTGCCAGCAGCTATGGGACAGGGAGCGAAAAACTGTTTTTT; v_call: TRBV5-5; clone_size: few; j_call: TRBJ1-4; d_call: TRBD1
cdr3_aa: CASSYAGQRAYEQYF; cdr3_nt: TGTGCCAGCAGTTACGCAGGGCAGAGGGCGTACGAGCAGTACTTC; v_call: TRBV6-9; clone_size: many; j_call: TRBJ2-7; d_call: NA
cdr3_aa: CASSAPGTGLNYEQYF; cdr3_nt: TGTGCCAGCAGCGCACCCGGGACAGGGCTTAACTACGAGCAGTACTTC; v_call: TRBV7-2; clone_size: NA; j_call: TRBJ2-7; d_call: TRBD1
cdr3_aa: CASSEKGSAWALRETQYF; cdr3_nt: TGTGCCAGCAGTGAAAAAGGTAGCGCTTGGGCTTTACGAGAGACCCAGTACTTC; v_call: TRBV6-1; clone_size: many; j_call: TRBJ2-5; d_call: NA